This TCR beta chain was retrieved from a study of blood T cell repertoires in COVID-19. Whole-study context: Both acute and convalescent COVID-19 samples were obtained from the United States, Italy and Spain. Nucleic acid was either cDNA or gDNA, and it came from T cells, B-cell-depleted T cells, or PBMCs.

The authors' processing: Estimation of nucleated cell counts relied on the amplification of reference gene primers. Clones were read by immunoSEQ multiplex PCR, and TCRdb kept only the in-frame ones, dropping some. V and J calls and clone size are those listed in that table; D and trimming were worked out from the DNA. Counted here are under 300,000 clones, about 88% occurring once; the ten biggest clones make up 2% to 2.5%. This clone was detected only a few times. Germline V CDR1 and CDR2: LNHDA, SQIVND (reference sequence). Trimming stripped 4 bases from V and 2 bases from J, with 15 bases between. CDR3 size: 16 residues.

The sequenced material came from peripheral blood. This clonotype was sampled from a woman aged 40 to 50 who had recovered from COVID-19. V and J are TRBV19 and TRBJ1-5; TRBD1 might be the D (6 bases). The CDR3 spells CASSTGVLVRNQPQHF. CDR3 bases: TGTGCCAGTAGTACAGGGGTCTTGGTTCGCAATCAGCCCCAGCATTTT.